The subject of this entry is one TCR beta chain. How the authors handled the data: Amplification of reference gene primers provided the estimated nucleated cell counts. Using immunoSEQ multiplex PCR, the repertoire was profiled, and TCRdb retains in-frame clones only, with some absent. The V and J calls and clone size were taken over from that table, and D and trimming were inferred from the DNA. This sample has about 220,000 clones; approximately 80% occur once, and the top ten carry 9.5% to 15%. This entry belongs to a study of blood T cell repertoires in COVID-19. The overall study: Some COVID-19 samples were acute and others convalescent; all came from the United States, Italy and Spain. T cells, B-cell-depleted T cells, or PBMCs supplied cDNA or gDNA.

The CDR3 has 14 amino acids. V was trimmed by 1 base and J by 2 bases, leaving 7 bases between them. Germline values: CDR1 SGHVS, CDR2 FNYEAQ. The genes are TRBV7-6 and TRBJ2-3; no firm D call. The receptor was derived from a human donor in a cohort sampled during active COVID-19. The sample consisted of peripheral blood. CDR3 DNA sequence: TGTGCCAGCAGCTTAGTGGCTGACACAGATACGCAGTATTTT. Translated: CASSLVADTDTQYF.